This entry lists 18 T cell receptor beta chains sequenced from one sample in a study of T cell repertoires and Cas9 in healthy adults. Sequenced by immunoSEQ multiplex PCR; TCRdb stores in-frame clones only, minus some. The repertoire holds tens of thousands of clones, with roughly 90% as singletons. Specimen: CD4+ effector T cells (CD127+, CD25-, CD137-, CD154-) from PBMCs; culture status not recorded. These receptors came from a human donor in good health.

V is TRBV7-2 and J is TRBJ1-2, with D tentatively TRBD1 (5 bases). Trimming took off 1 base at V and 8 bases at J, with 11 bases between the two ends. The V gene's germline CDR1 is SGHTA and CDR2 FQGNSA. The CDR3 consists of 13 residues. The CDR3 DNA reads as TGTGCCAGCAGCTTAGGCAGGGAGGGCGGCTACACCTTC. Translation: CASSLGREGGYTF. Complete variable domain (other parts from reference TRBV7-2 and TRBJ1-2): GAGVSQSPSNKVTEKGKDVELRCDPISGHTALYWYRQSLGQGLEFLIYFQGNSAPDKSGLPSDRFSAERTGGSVSTLTIQRTQQEDSAVYLCASSLGREGGYTFGSGTRLTVV.

V is TRBV7-6 and J is TRBJ2-3, with D maybe TRBD2 (5 bases). CDR1 and CDR2 (germline): SGHVS, FNYEAQ. The length of the CDR3 is 13 residues. Trimming stripped 5 bases from V and 2 bases from J, with 8 bases between. The CDR3 region is CASSRRHTDTQYF. DNA of the CDR3: TGTGCCAGCAGCCGGAGGCACACAGATACGCAGTATTTT.

This chain joins TRBV4-2 and TRBJ2-5; 8 nucleotides match TRBD2. J was trimmed by 2 bases and V by 2 bases; bases with no gene match: 4. The CDR3 is 15 amino acids. CDR1 and CDR2 (germline): LGHNA, YNFKEQ. The CDR3 bases are TGTGCCAGCAGCCAAAATAGCGGGGCTCAAGAGACCCAGTACTTC. Translating it yields CASSQNSGAQETQYF.

This clone was counted once. The chain is built from TRBV7-2 and TRBJ2-5; weak D call: TRBD1 (7 bases). The V end was cut by 5 bases, the J end by 0 bases, with 13 bases between. The germline V gene has CDR1 SGHTA and CDR2 FQGNSA. This CDR3 comprises 15 residues. CDR3 sequence (DNA): TGTGCCAGCAGCGCCCAGGGGGGATACCAAGAGACCCAGTACTTC. It encodes CASSAQGGYQETQYF.

This chain connects TRBV6-4 to TRBJ1-6; no clear D gene. The CDR3 sequence is 15 residues long. The germline V and J ends were trimmed by 2 bases and 6 bases, with 11 bases remaining between them. CDR1 is MRHNA and CDR2 is SNTAGT in the germline V gene. CDR3 nucleotides: TGTGCCAGCAGTGACGTGCCAGACGCTAATTCACCCCTCCACTTT. Protein sequence: CASSDVPDANSPLHF.

The chain combines TRBV30 with TRBJ1-3; 9 nucleotides line up with TRBD1. Unmatched junction bases numbered 1, after V lost 2 bases and J lost 8 bases. The CDR3 consists of 12 residues. The germline V gene has CDR1 GTSNPN and CDR2 SVGIG (reference sequence). CDR3 region: CAWSRQGDTIYF. The CDR3 DNA is TGTGCCTGGAGTCGACAGGGGGACACCATATATTTT.

The chain combines TRBV6-5 with TRBJ2-1; 10 bases align to TRBD2. Unmatched junction bases numbered 8, after V lost 5 bases and J lost 7 bases. Germline CDR1 is MNHEY and CDR2 is SVGAGI. CDR3 length: 15 residues. In DNA, the CDR3 is TGTGCCAGCAGTCCAACTAGCGGGGTCGGGAATGAGCAGTTCTTC. It yields the protein CASSPTSGVGNEQFF.

The chain recombines TRBV6-5 with TRBJ1-2; unclear D gene. The length of the CDR3 is 13 residues. Germline CDR1 and CDR2: MNHEY and SVGAGI. V lost 2 bases, J lost 2 bases, and 6 bases lay in between. The CDR3 region is CASSYAANYGYTF. The CDR3 bases are TGTGCCAGCAGTTACGCCGCAAACTATGGCTACACCTTC.

The chain joins TRBV28 to TRBJ1-2; TRBD1 might be the D (5 bases). Germline CDR1 is MDHEN and CDR2 is SYDVKM. The CDR3 runs to 12 residues. Trimming took off 8 bases at V and 2 bases at J, with 9 bases between the two ends. CDR3 nucleotides: TGTGCCAGCCACGGGGCAAACTATGGCTACACCTTC. Translated, it gives CASHGANYGYTF.

The gene calls are TRBV7-2 and TRBJ1-1, with 7 bases lining up with TRBD1. The CDR3 spans 14 residues. V lost 5 bases to trimming and J lost 5 bases; unmatched junction nucleotides: 8. Looked up from germline, CDR1 is SGHTA and CDR2 is FQGNSA. Written as DNA, the CDR3 is TGTGCCAGCAGCCCACAGGGGAGGAGGACTGAAGCTTTCTTT. Protein sequence: CASSPQGRRTEAFF.

This sequence joins TRBV7-2 and TRBJ2-3; TRBD2 agrees at 9 bases. This CDR3 has 16 amino acids. Germline V gives CDR1 SGHTA, CDR2 FQGNSA. V was clipped by 4 bases and J by 4 bases; unmatched bases: 9. CDR3 coding DNA: TGTGCCAGCAGCTACAATAGCGGCGGGGGGGCAGATACGCAGTATTTT. This encodes CASSYNSGGGADTQYF.

Note on this clone: Additional DNA sequences in this sample encode the identical CDR3. This sequence joins TRBV7-3 and TRBJ2-1, with a weak D call TRBD2 (6 bases). Germline V gene sequence: CDR1 SGHTA, CDR2 FQGTGA. V gave up 1 base and J gave up 5 bases, with 18 bases separating them. CDR3 length equals 17 residues. This CDR3 is CASSLRARSGGDNEQFF. The CDR3 DNA sequence: TGTGCCAGCAGCTTAAGGGCTCGAAGTGGCGGGGACAATGAGCAGTTCTTC. Combining the CDR3 with reference TRBV7-3 and TRBJ2-1 gives the whole variable domain GAGVSQTPSNKVTEKGKYVELRCDPISGHTALYWYRQSLGQGPEFLIYFQGTGAADDSGLPNDRFFAVRPEGSVSTLKIQRTERGDSAVYLCASSLRARSGGDNEQFFGPGTRLTVL.

The chain links TRBV7-8 to TRBJ2-7; D is undetermined. V lost 0 bases and J lost 2, with 8 bases in between. CDR1 is SGHVS, CDR2 FQNEAQ, per germline. This CDR3 is 14 amino acids long. Written as DNA, the CDR3 is TGTGCCAGCAGCTTAGCAGGGATACCCTACGAGCAGTACTTC. Its protein product is CASSLAGIPYEQYF.

This chain joins TRBV5-4 and TRBJ1-1; weak D call: TRBD1 (6 bases). V lost 2 bases and J 4 bases, leaving 12 bases between the germline ends. This CDR3 comprises 14 residues. Germline-derived CDR1 and CDR2 are SGHNT and YYREEE (reference sequence). The CDR3 region is CASSFGGHITEAFF. The CDR3 DNA reads as TGTGCCAGCAGCTTTGGGGGGCATATCACTGAAGCTTTCTTT.

The V call is TRBV29-1, the J call TRBJ1-3; D is uncertain. The CDR3 sequence is 14 residues long. Germline V CDR1 and CDR2: SQVTM, ANQGSEA. Trimming took 3 bases from V and 0 from J, leaving 9 bases between them. This CDR3 reads CSVDSGPSGNTIYF. As DNA, the CDR3 is TGCAGCGTTGATTCCGGGCCCTCTGGAAACACCATATATTTT.

This clone was recorded once. The rearrangement links TRBV29-1 to TRBJ2-7, with D possibly matching TRBD1 (6 bases). V dropped 7 bases and J dropped 7 bases, with 14 bases sitting between them. Germline CDR1 reads SQVTM; CDR2 reads ANQGSEA. The CDR3 runs to 11 residues. The DNA for the CDR3 is TGCAGCGCTCGGGACCAGGGGGAGCAGTACTTC. Protein: CSARDQGEQYF.

The rearrangement links TRBV15 to TRBJ1-6; 9 bases match TRBD1. Germline trimming cut 1 base from V and 8 bases from J; bases unmatched to any gene: 3. The CDR3 runs 15 residues. Germline lookup yields CDR1 LNHNV and CDR2 YYDKDF (reference sequence). The CDR3 DNA reads TGTGCCACCAGCAGAGGGACAGGGGAGTATTCACCCCTCCACTTT. It yields the protein CATSRGTGEYSPLHF.

This clone has just a few counts. The chain combines TRBV9 with TRBJ2-2, with D uncertain. Germline V CDR1 and CDR2: SGDLS, YYNGEE. The CDR3 runs to 13 residues. Trimming cost V 0 bases and J 8 bases, with 8 bases left between them. The CDR3 nucleotides read TGTGCCAGCAGCGTAGCGTTGGGGGGGGAGCTGTTTTTT. It codes for CASSVALGGELFF.